This TCR beta chain was profiled in a study of response to subunit inactivated influenza vaccine. Only a few counts were recorded for this clonotype. The antigen is unknown. Sequence at one end of the junction differs from germline and may be a read error. One entry per CDR3 protein, called by TCRdb with MiXCR from the RT-PCR reads. The sample lists hundreds of thousands of distinct CDR3 sequences, around 11% occurring once. Broader study findings: Authors suggested each seasonal flu vaccination may recruit only limited numbers of new T cells.

This CDR3 has 14 amino acids. Germline assignment: CDR1 SEHNR and CDR2 FQNEAQ (reference sequence). The data were also submitted as part of a second study, on T cells expressing NK-cell markers. That source adds: Production of TCR beta cDNA relied on 5'RACE template switching with UMIs. Seven of the eight sequenced donors were classified as HCMV-seropositive, and one was classified as seronegative.

The sequence was collected from a man in his forties or fifties who received an inactivated influenza vaccine. The chain recombines TRBV7-9 with TRBJ2-7; D remains ambiguous. The sequencing here drew on PBMCs from blood, taken on the day of vaccination. The chain's CDR3 is CVSSLEQPSYEQYF. CDR3 bases: TGTGTCAGCAGCTTAGAACAGCCGTCCTACGAGCAGTACTTC.